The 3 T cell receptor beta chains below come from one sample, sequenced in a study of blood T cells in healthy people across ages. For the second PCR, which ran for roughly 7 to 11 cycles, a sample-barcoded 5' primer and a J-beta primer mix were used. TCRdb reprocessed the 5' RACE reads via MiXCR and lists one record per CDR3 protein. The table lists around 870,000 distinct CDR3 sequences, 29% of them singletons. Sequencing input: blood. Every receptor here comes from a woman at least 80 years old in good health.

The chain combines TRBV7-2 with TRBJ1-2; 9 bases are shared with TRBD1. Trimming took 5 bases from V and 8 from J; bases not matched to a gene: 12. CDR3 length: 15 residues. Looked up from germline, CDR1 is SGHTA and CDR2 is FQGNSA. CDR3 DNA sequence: TGTGCCAGCAGCCCAAGGGACAGGGTGAGGGGAGGCTACACCTTC. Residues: CASSPRDRVRGGYTF. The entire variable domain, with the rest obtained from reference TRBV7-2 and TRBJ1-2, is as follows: GAGVSQSPSNKVTEKGKDVELRCDPISGHTALYWYRQSLGQGLEFLIYFQGNSAPDKSGLPSDRFSAERTGGSVSTLTIQRTQQEDSAVYLCASSPRDRVRGGYTFGSGTRLTVV.

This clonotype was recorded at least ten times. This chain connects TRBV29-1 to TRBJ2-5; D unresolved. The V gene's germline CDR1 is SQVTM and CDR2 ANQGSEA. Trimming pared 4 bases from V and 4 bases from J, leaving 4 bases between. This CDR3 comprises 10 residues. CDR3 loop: CSVGAETQYF. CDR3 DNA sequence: TGCAGCGTTGGGGCAGAGACCCAGTACTTC.

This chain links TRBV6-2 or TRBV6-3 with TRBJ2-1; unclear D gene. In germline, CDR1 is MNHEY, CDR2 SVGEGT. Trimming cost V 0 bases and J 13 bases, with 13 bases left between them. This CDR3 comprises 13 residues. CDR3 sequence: CASSYSGRKTQFF. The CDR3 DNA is TGTGCCAGCAGTTACTCAGGACGTAAGACCCAGTTCTTC.